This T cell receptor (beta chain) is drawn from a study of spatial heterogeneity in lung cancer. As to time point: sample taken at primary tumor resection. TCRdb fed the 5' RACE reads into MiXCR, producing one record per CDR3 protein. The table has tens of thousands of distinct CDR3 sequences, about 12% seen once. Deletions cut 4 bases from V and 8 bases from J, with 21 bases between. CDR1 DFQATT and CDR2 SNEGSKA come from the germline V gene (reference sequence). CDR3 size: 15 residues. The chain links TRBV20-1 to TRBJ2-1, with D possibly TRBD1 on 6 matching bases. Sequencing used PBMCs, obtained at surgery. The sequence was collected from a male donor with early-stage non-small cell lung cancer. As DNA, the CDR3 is TGCAGTGCTACGAATCCGGGACAACCTAACGATGAGCAGTTCTTC. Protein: CSATNPGQPNDEQFF.